One and the same sample provided the 31 T cell receptor beta chains below, sequenced in a study of blood T cells in healthy people across ages. The use of a sample-barcoded 5' primer and a J-beta primer mix characterized a second PCR of roughly 6 to 11 cycles. TCRdb fed the 5' RACE reads into MiXCR, producing one record per CDR3 protein. The sample lists about 800,000 distinct CDR3 sequences, roughly 25% occurring once. A further study also used this sample, focusing on T cells of mothers and their children.

Input material: blood. The receptors here all came from a boy aged 5-17 years in good health.

Note on this clonotype: A clone one base away is much larger, so this may be a read error. The rearrangement joins TRBV27 to TRBJ1-2; TRBD1 is a possible D gene (6 bases). The CDR3 has 14 amino acids. Germline CDR1 and CDR2: MNHEY and SMNVEV (reference sequence). CDR3 sequence (DNA): TGTGCCACCCGGGTGGGGGCCACCTCTTATGGCTACATCTTC. Its protein is CATRVGATSYGYIF.

The rearrangement links TRBV15 to TRBJ1-2, with TRBD1 matching over 9 bases. The CDR3 is 15 amino acids. The trim removed 1 base at V and 0 bases at J, leaving 0 bases unmatched. Germline V lookup: CDR1 LNHNV, CDR2 YYDKDF (reference sequence). CDR3 nucleotides: TGTGCCACCAGCAGAGGGACAGGGGCTAACTATGGCTACACCTTC. Protein product: CATSRGTGANYGYTF.

This clonotype was picked up a small number of times. The genes are TRBV10-3 and TRBJ2-1; D tentatively reads TRBD1 or TRBD2 (6 bases each). V lost 0 bases and J lost 8, with 20 bases in between. There are 17 residues in the CDR3. CDR1 and CDR2 (germline): ENHRY, SYGVKD. CDR3: CAISESRGQTWAHEQFF. The CDR3 DNA reads TGTGCCATCAGTGAGTCCCGGGGGCAGACATGGGCTCATGAGCAGTTCTTC.

This clonotype was counted only a few times. The chain combines TRBV12-3 or TRBV12-4 with TRBJ2-7; 12 bases map to TRBD2. V was pared by 5 bases and J by 0 bases, with 8 bases of the junction left unmatched. This CDR3 comprises 17 residues. CDR3 nucleotides: TGTGCCAGCAGTCCTTCAGGACTAGCGGGGACCTCCTACGAGCAGTACTTC. Amino acid sequence: CASSPSGLAGTSYEQYF.

This rearrangement joins TRBV14 to TRBJ1-1, with D tentatively TRBD1 (5 bases). The CDR3 loop spans 16 amino acids. Trimming removed 4 bases at V and 1 base at J, with 16 bases between. CDR1 is SGHDN, CDR2 FVKESK, per germline. The CDR3 reads CASSLVGAGWNTEAFF. DNA for the CDR3: TGTGCCAGCAGCCTAGTCGGGGCAGGCTGGAACACTGAAGCTTTCTTT.

This clonotype was counted between two and nine times. The chain joins TRBV7-2 to TRBJ2-7; TRBD1 or TRBD2 may be the D gene (6 bases each). The CDR3 runs to 14 residues. Trimming removed 1 base at V and 7 bases at J, with 14 bases between. Germline assignment: CDR1 SGHTA and CDR2 FQGNSA. The CDR3 nucleotides are TGTGCCAGCAGCTTAGTTCCGGGGGCGTGGGAGCAGTACTTC. It encodes CASSLVPGAWEQYF.

A few counts support this clonotype. J is TRBJ2-5 and V is TRBV30, with TRBD1 matching over 8 bases. J was trimmed by 5 bases and V by 0 bases; bases with no gene match: 8. The CDR3 consists of 15 residues. Germline values: CDR1 GTSNPN, CDR2 SVGIG (reference sequence). CDR3 nucleotides: TGTGCCTGGAGTGTAGGCCCAGGGGGCAGGGAGACCCAGTACTTC. Translated, it gives CAWSVGPGGRETQYF.

The chain joins TRBV29-1 to TRBJ2-6; 7 bases map to TRBD1. CDR3 length equals 17 residues. The ends lost 6 bases at V and 0 bases at J; junction bases unmatched: 11. Per the germline V gene, CDR1 is SQVTM and CDR2 is ANQGSEA. The CDR3 DNA reads as TGCAGCGTCAAGACCGGGACAGCCTACTCTGGGGCCAACGTCCTGACTTTC. Translated: CSVKTGTAYSGANVLTF. Variable domain in full (rest from reference TRBV29-1 and TRBJ2-6): SAVISQKPSRDICQRGTSLTIQCQVDSQVTMMFWYRQQPGQSLTLIATANQGSEATYESGFVIDKFPISRPNLTFSTLTVSNMSPEDSSIYLCSVKTGTAYSGANVLTFGAGSRLTVL.

Points on this clonotype: Its ends do not fully match the called genes, so a read error is possible. This chain uses TRBV6-2 or TRBV6-3 with TRBJ2-7; D is unresolved. This CDR3 has 12 amino acids. Per the germline V gene, CDR1 is MNHEY and CDR2 is SVGEGT. The CDR3 loop is CASTIDMNEQYF. CDR3 nucleotides: TGTGCCAGCACTATCGACATGAACGAACAGTACTTC.

Only a few counts were recorded for this clonotype. This chain joins TRBV4-3 and TRBJ2-1, with 8 nucleotides matching TRBD1. The germline gives CDR1 LGHNA, CDR2 YSLEER. The CDR3 covers 15 residues. J gave up 4 bases and V 0 bases, and 2 bases lay outside the gene matches. CDR3 loop: CASSQDGTGYNEQFF. CDR3 DNA sequence: TGCGCCAGCAGCCAAGACGGGACAGGTTACAATGAGCAGTTCTTC.

Only a few counts were recorded for this clonotype. This chain joins TRBV27 and TRBJ2-1, with D maybe TRBD2 (5 bases). The CDR3 is made up of 13 amino acids. Trimming took 8 bases from V and 3 from J, leaving 11 bases between them. CDR1 is MNHEY and CDR2 is SMNVEV in the germline V gene (reference sequence). The CDR3 reads CASCLAGYNEQFF. CDR3 sequence (DNA): TGTGCCAGCTGCCTAGCAGGCTACAATGAGCAGTTCTTC.

There are a few counts of this clonotype. The chain is built from TRBV4-3 and TRBJ2-1; D is ambiguous. The V gene's germline CDR1 is LGHNA and CDR2 YSLEER. The CDR3 is 16 amino acids. V dropped 0 bases and J dropped 0 bases, with 9 bases sitting between them. CDR3 sequence (DNA): TGCGCCAGCAGCCAAGATACTGTCCTCTCCTACAATGAGCAGTTCTTC. It codes for CASSQDTVLSYNEQFF.

This clonotype was seen just once. The chain has TRBV6-5 and TRBJ1-2, with 11 positions matching TRBD1. The V gene's germline CDR1 is MNHEY and CDR2 SVGAGI. The CDR3 is made up of 13 amino acids. V shed 8 bases, J shed 7 bases, and the junction held 6 bases outside the gene matches. CDR3 protein: CASSRTGGGGYTF. CDR3 in DNA: TGTGCCAGCTCCCGGACAGGGGGCGGTGGCTACACCTTC.

The chain joins TRBV20-1 to TRBJ2-1, with TRBD2 matching over 9 bases. Germline V gives CDR1 DFQATT, CDR2 SNEGSKA (reference sequence). J gave up 6 bases and V 1 base, and 13 bases lay outside the gene matches. CDR3 size: 17 residues. Here the CDR3 DNA reads TGCAGTGCTAGAGTATCGGCTCTGGCGGGAGGGCGCAATGAGCAGTTCTTC. Protein product: CSARVSALAGGRNEQFF.

As DNA, the CDR3 is TGTGCCAGCAGCCAAAATCGACAGGGGGTGCGGTATGGCTACACCTTC. This codes for CASSQNRQGVRYGYTF. The chain is built from TRBV9 and TRBJ1-2; 9 bases line up with TRBD1. The CDR3 runs to 16 residues. CDR1 and CDR2 from the germline V gene are SGDLS and YYNGEE. V lost 4 bases, J lost 5 bases, and 12 bases stayed unmatched.

This chain connects TRBV2 to TRBJ1-3; D is unclear. Germline CDR1 and CDR2: SNHLY and FYNNEI. The V gene lost 6 bases and the J gene lost 0 bases, with 9 bases spanning the gap. The CDR3 consists of 14 residues. As DNA, the CDR3 is TGTGCCAGCAGGCCAGCTGACTCTGGAAACACCATATATTTT. Translated, it gives CASRPADSGNTIYF.

This clonotype was recorded a few times. The chain has TRBV19 and TRBJ2-2; weak D call: TRBD1 (5 bases). V lost 7 bases and J lost 7, with 10 bases in between. Germline V lookup: CDR1 LNHDA, CDR2 SQIVND (reference sequence). This CDR3 has 12 amino acids. CDR3 sequence reads: CASTSGFGELFF. The CDR3 DNA reads as TGTGCCAGTACCTCAGGGTTCGGGGAGCTGTTTTTT. The whole variable domain, remainder taken from reference TRBV19 and TRBJ2-2, is DGGITQSPKYLFRKEGQNVTLSCEQNLNHDAMYWYRQDPGQGLRLIYYSQIVNDFQKGDIAEGYSVSREKKESFPLTVTSAQKNPTAFYLCASTSGFGELFFGEGSRLTVL.

The rearrangement uses TRBV9 and TRBJ2-2; D may be TRBD2 (6 bases). Germline V gives CDR1 SGDLS, CDR2 YYNGEE. This CDR3 has 15 amino acids. V dropped 4 bases and J dropped 4 bases, with 14 bases sitting between them. The CDR3 DNA sequence: TGTGCCAGCAGCAAGCGCGGGGAAACCACCGGGGAGCTGTTTTTT. Encoded protein: CASSKRGETTGELFF.

This chain links TRBV6-5 with TRBJ1-1; D gene ambiguous. Trimming left V 4 bases short and J 1 base short, with 10 bases between. This CDR3 region has 14 residues. The germline V gene encodes CDR1 MNHEY and CDR2 SVGAGI. This CDR3 is CASSFTDTNTEAFF. The CDR3 DNA reads as TGTGCCAGCAGTTTCACAGATACGAACACTGAAGCTTTCTTT.

This clonotype was seen a handful of times. An end of the junction differs from the germline gene, which may be a read error. This chain connects TRBV6-5 to TRBJ1-4, with 8 bases that match TRBD1. The CDR3 runs to 15 residues. From germline, CDR1 is MNHEY and CDR2 SVGAGI. The CDR3 DNA follows: TGTGCCAGCAGTTACTCGCAGGGGGCAAGTGAAGAACTGTTTTTT. This sequence encodes CASSYSQGASEELFF.

The chain couples TRBV28 to TRBJ2-7, with 9 bases fitting TRBD2. CDR1 is MDHEN, CDR2 SYDVKM, per germline. V shed 2 bases, J shed 3 bases, and the junction held 11 bases outside the gene matches. The CDR3 runs 17 residues. In DNA form, the CDR3 reads TGTGCCAGCAGTTTACGGCAAGCGGGAGGATCTCTCTACGAGCAGTACTTC. Translation gives CASSLRQAGGSLYEQYF.

The chain uses TRBV10-3 and TRBJ1-6; D is ambiguous. V gave up 2 bases and J gave up 4 bases, with 12 bases separating them. The germline gives CDR1 ENHRY, CDR2 SYGVKD. This CDR3 is 16 amino acids long. DNA for the CDR3: TGTGCCATCAGTGAGGGATCGTCCGGGTATAATTCACCCCTCCACTTT. The encoded protein is CAISEGSSGYNSPLHF.

This clonotype was recorded a few times. The V and J genes are TRBV9 and TRBJ2-1; unclear D gene. In germline, CDR1 is SGDLS, CDR2 YYNGEE. V shed 3 bases and J shed 5 bases, with 12 bases lying between them. The CDR3 sequence is 14 residues long. For the CDR3, the DNA is TGTGCCAGCAGCGCCAGCGAGTTTAACAATGAGCAGTTCTTC. Its translation: CASSASEFNNEQFF.

CDR3 region: CASSLIAARDTQYF. CDR3 DNA sequence: TGTGCCAGCAGCTTAATAGCGGCCCGGGATACGCAGTATTTT. This chain links TRBV7-9 with TRBJ2-3, with a weak D call TRBD2 (6 bases). Germline V gene lookup returns CDR1 SEHNR and CDR2 FQNEAQ (reference sequence). The CDR3 is 14 residues long. V was trimmed by 2 bases and J by 6 bases, leaving 12 bases between them.

The rearrangement links TRBV28 to TRBJ1-1; TRBD1 matches 7 bases. With 6 bases clipped from V and 0 bases from J, the junction kept 4 bases outside the gene matches. The germline gives CDR1 MDHEN, CDR2 SYDVKM. There are 14 residues in the CDR3. The CDR3 bases are TGTGCCAGCAGGTTGGGACAGATGAACACTGAAGCTTTCTTT. This encodes CASRLGQMNTEAFF.

This clonotype has just a few counts. The V gene is TRBV29-1, the J gene TRBJ2-4; 16 bases align to TRBD2. With 6 bases clipped from V and 5 bases from J, the junction kept 4 bases outside the gene matches. This CDR3 has 15 amino acids. CDR1 and CDR2 (germline): SQVTM, ANQGSEA. The CDR3 coding sequence is TGCAGCGTCACAGGGACTAGCGGGGGGGAAAACATTCAGTACTTC. Its protein product is CSVTGTSGGENIQYF.

The CDR3 loop is CASSQDGGLAGSDTQYF. The CDR3 nucleotides are TGCGCCAGCAGCCAAGATGGAGGACTAGCGGGATCAGATACGCAGTATTTT. The chain has TRBV4-1 and TRBJ2-3, with 12 positions matching TRBD2. The germline V gene encodes CDR1 MGHRA and CDR2 YSYEKL. The CDR3 runs 17 residues. V was pared by 0 bases and J by 4 bases, with 5 bases of the junction left unmatched.

This clonotype has a handful of counts. The rearrangement links TRBV4-1 to TRBJ2-5; 7 nucleotides align to TRBD2. CDR3 length: 15 residues. The V segment lost 4 bases and the J segment 6 bases; nucleotides outside the gene matches: 11. Germline-derived CDR1 and CDR2 are MGHRA and YSYEKL. The CDR3 DNA reads as TGCGCCAGCAGCCCAGATCCGGGGGGTGGGAAGACCCAGTACTTC. This codes for CASSPDPGGGKTQYF.

This clonotype was counted only a few times. The CDR3 nucleotides read TGTGCCATCAGTGAAGTTGGGCAGGGCCTCTCCTACGAGCAGTACTTC. It specifies CAISEVGQGLSYEQYF. V is TRBV10-3 and J is TRBJ2-7; possibly TRBD1 for D (5 bases). Germline CDR1 reads ENHRY; CDR2 reads SYGVKD. The V end lost 3 bases, the J end lost 0 bases, and 15 bases lay between the germline ends. The length of the CDR3 is 16 residues.

V gene TRBV20-1 combines with J gene TRBJ2-7, with 7 bases that match TRBD2. Germline V lookup: CDR1 DFQATT, CDR2 SNEGSKA (reference sequence). The CDR3 extends over 15 amino acids. V lost 0 bases and J lost 2; bases outside the gene matches: 7. CDR3 residues: CSARDREGSPYEQYF. The CDR3 bases are TGCAGTGCTAGAGATAGGGAGGGAAGTCCCTACGAGCAGTACTTC.

This clonotype was seen just once. One end of the junction is discordant with germline, which a read error may explain. The gene calls are TRBV11-3 and TRBJ2-1, with D perhaps TRBD2 (5 bases). The length of the CDR3 is 15 residues. CDR1 is SGHNT and CDR2 is YENEEA in the germline V gene. CDR3: CASNLGRLTYNEQFF. In nucleotides, the CDR3 is TGTGCCAGCAACTTAGGCAGACTAACCTACAATGAGCAGTTCTTC.